This T cell receptor beta chain was sequenced for a study of cytomegalovirus exposure and HLA in healthy donors. The primer mix had 60 Vbeta and 13 Jbeta primers. This table comes from immunoSEQ multiplex PCR, and its TCRdb copy is limited to in-frame clones, with some not included. This sample has roughly 110,000 clones; 71% occur once, and the top ten carry 2.8%. Germline assignment: CDR1 MNHEY and CDR2 SVGAGI. This CDR3 spans 14 amino acids. Trimming cost V 2 bases and J 12 bases; bases outside gene matches: 5. This clone was picked up one time. Its target is unknown. Broader study findings: Among the most significant clusters, several appeared linked to common viral pathogens in a later analysis.

This TCR derives from a female donor in good health and CMV-seronegative. Sequenced material: PBMCs. The chain couples TRBV6-5 to TRBJ2-5; 14 positions match TRBD2. For the CDR3, the DNA is TGTGCCAGCAGTTACGGGACTAGCGGGAGTATTGAGTACTTC. Its translation is CASSYGTSGSIEYF.